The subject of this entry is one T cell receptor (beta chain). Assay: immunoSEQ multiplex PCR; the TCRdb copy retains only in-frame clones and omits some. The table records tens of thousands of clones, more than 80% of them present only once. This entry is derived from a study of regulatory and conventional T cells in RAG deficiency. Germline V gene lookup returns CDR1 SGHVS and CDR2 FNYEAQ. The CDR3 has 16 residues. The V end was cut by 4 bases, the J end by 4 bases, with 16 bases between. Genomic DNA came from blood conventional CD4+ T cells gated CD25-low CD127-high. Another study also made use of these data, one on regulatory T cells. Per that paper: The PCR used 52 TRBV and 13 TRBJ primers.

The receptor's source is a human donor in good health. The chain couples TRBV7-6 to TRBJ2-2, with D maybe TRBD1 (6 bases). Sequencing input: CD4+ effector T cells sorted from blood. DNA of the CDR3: TGTGCCAGCAGCTCATCCGGGACACCCACCACCGGGGAGCTGTTTTTT. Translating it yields CASSSSGTPTTGELFF.